A selection of T cell receptor beta chains follows, all from one sample in a study of shared clonotypes between healthy human individuals. Sequencing used immunoSEQ multiplex PCR; TCRdb keeps in-frame clones, though not all of them. The table records approximately 1,500,000 clones, approximately 96% of them present only once. The sequencing input was naive CD4+ T cells sorted from blood. The receptors originated from a man aged 25 to 40 in good health. Each CDR3 is given with its conserved first and last residue. The order of the fields is clone size, CDR3 length, D gene, J gene, V gene, CDR3 protein, CDR3 DNA. D genes are given only for firm matches. Expanded clones get a size class; other rows say once, few or many, or leave the size out.

NA,17,NA,TRBJ2-3,TRBV9,CASSPPSGAPQIDTQYF,TGTGCCAGCAGCCCTCCGAGTGGCGCCCCCCAGATAGATACGCAGTATTTT
NA,15,TRBD1,TRBJ2-3,TRBV11-3,CASSTGTGGADTQYF,TGTGCCAGCAGCACCGGGACAGGGGGCGCAGATACGCAGTATTTT
NA,15,TRBD1,TRBJ1-2,TRBV28,CASSIPRNLGGGYTF,TGTGCCAGCAGTATTCCCCGAAACCTAGGGGGCGGTTACACCTTC
NA,13,NA,TRBJ1-2,TRBV2,CASSEEEGGGYTF,TGTGCCAGCAGTGAAGAAGAGGGAGGTGGCTACACCTTC
NA,13,NA,TRBJ2-5,TRBV7-9,CATTFGRGETQYF,TGTGCCACCACCTTCGGACGAGGAGAGACCCAGTACTTC
NA,14,NA,TRBJ2-7,TRBV27,CASSGKGRFYEQYF,TGTGCCAGCAGTGGGAAGGGGCGCTTCTACGAGCAGTACTTC
NA,13,TRBD1,TRBJ1-2,TRBV28,CASRIQGGYGYTF,TGTGCCAGCCGAATCCAGGGGGGGTATGGCTACACCTTC
NA,18,TRBD1,TRBJ2-2,TRBV18,CASSTRGSWTGTTGELFF,TGTGCCAGCTCCACCAGGGGATCGTGGACAGGGACAACCGGGGAGCTGTTTTTT
NA,14,TRBD2,TRBJ2-7,TRBV27,CASRSGGSRSEQYF,TGTGCCAGCAGGTCGGGGGGTAGCCGGTCCGAGCAGTACTTC
once,14,NA,TRBJ2-1,TRBV7-8,CASSSNRGANEQFF,TGTGCCAGCAGCTCAAACCGGGGGGCGAATGAGCAGTTCTTC
NA,15,NA,TRBJ1-2,TRBV5-1,CASSLGRSANYGYTF,TGCGCCAGCAGCTTGGGAAGATCAGCTAACTATGGCTACACCTTC
NA,16,TRBD2,TRBJ2-5,TRBV5-1,CASSIGLAEAQETQYF,TGCGCCAGCAGCATAGGACTAGCGGAGGCACAAGAGACCCAGTACTTC
NA,14,TRBD1,TRBJ2-3,TRBV10-2,CASFDRGSTDTQYF,TGCGCCAGCTTCGACAGGGGATCCACAGATACGCAGTATTTT
NA,13,NA,TRBJ2-7,TRBV28,CASRTLVVREQYF,TGTGCCAGCAGAACACTTGTAGTTCGCGAGCAGTACTTC
NA,15,NA,TRBJ2-3,TRBV10-2,CASQIWAADTDTQYF,TGCGCCAGCCAGATATGGGCGGCGGACACAGATACGCAGTATTTT
NA,16,TRBD2,TRBJ2-1,TRBV7-6,CASSPRLAGVGNEQFF,TGTGCCAGCAGCCCGCGATTAGCGGGGGTTGGAAATGAGCAGTTCTTC
NA,12,NA,TRBJ2-3,TRBV7-2,CASSQITDTQYF,TGTGCCAGCAGCCAGATCACAGATACGCAGTATTTT
NA,15,TRBD2,TRBJ2-2,TRBV28,CASSRAGGRTGELFF,TGTGCCAGCAGCAGGGCGGGAGGGCGTACCGGGGAGCTGTTTTTT
NA,15,TRBD2,TRBJ2-7,TRBV10-1,CASSERASGSYEQYF,TGCGCCAGCAGTGAGAGGGCTAGCGGGAGTTACGAGCAGTACTTC
NA,19,NA,TRBJ2-1,TRBV13,CASSFWTGFEGLVPSEQFF,TGTGCCAGCAGCTTTTGGACCGGCTTCGAGGGCCTGGTCCCCAGTGAGCAGTTCTTC
NA,13,NA,TRBJ1-4,TRBV5-5,CASSLDDNEKLFF,TGTGCCAGCAGCTTGGATGATAATGAAAAACTGTTTTTT
NA,14,NA,TRBJ2-7,TRBV15,CATSSSVSSYEQYF,TGTGCCACCAGCAGCAGTGTCAGCTCCTACGAGCAGTACTTC
NA,14,NA,TRBJ2-7,TRBV7-2,CASSLLGWVYEQYF,TGTGCCAGCAGCTTATTGGGTTGGGTGTACGAGCAGTACTTC
NA,15,TRBD1,TRBJ1-4,TRBV28,CASSSDRGLNEKLFF,TGTGCCAGCAGTTCGGACAGGGGCCTTAATGAAAAACTGTTTTTT
NA,15,NA,TRBJ2-3,TRBV28,CASFTGASGADTQYF,TGTGCCAGTTTTACGGGGGCTAGTGGCGCAGATACGCAGTATTTT
NA,13,NA,TRBJ2-5,TRBV11-2,CASSLAGRETQYF,TGTGCCAGCAGCTTAGCGGGCCGGGAGACCCAGTACTTC
few,15,TRBD1,TRBJ2-7,TRBV19,CASSIRDRGHYEQYF,TGTGCCAGTAGTATCCGGGACAGGGGGCATTACGAGCAGTACTTC
NA,15,TRBD1,TRBJ2-7,TRBV11-3,CASSLGDSAYYEQYF,TGTGCCAGCAGCTTAGGGGACAGTGCCTACTACGAGCAGTACTTC
NA,15,NA,TRBJ2-1,TRBV5-1,CASSSRQPGNNEQFF,TGCGCCAGCAGCTCAAGACAACCGGGGAACAATGAGCAGTTCTTC
NA,13,NA,TRBJ2-2,TRBV7-9,CASSLRVTGELFF,TGTGCCAGCAGCTTAAGAGTCACCGGGGAGCTGTTTTTT
NA,14,TRBD1,TRBJ2-7,TRBV5-1,CASSSGTEVHEQYF,TGCGCCAGCAGCTCTGGGACAGAGGTCCACGAGCAGTACTTC
NA,12,NA,TRBJ2-7,TRBV5-4,CASSLDGYEQYF,TGTGCCAGCAGCTTGGACGGTTACGAGCAGTACTTC
NA,14,NA,TRBJ2-5,TRBV10-1,CASSESGEKETQYF,TGCGCCAGCAGTGAGTCAGGAGAGAAAGAGACCCAGTACTTC
NA,13,NA,TRBJ1-5,TRBV28,CASSSRGNQPQHF,TGTGCCAGCAGTTCTAGGGGCAATCAGCCCCAGCATTTT
NA,16,TRBD1,TRBJ1-5,TRBV29-1,CSGQDRGRGGNQPQHF,TGCAGCGGGCAGGACAGGGGGCGAGGGGGCAATCAGCCCCAGCATTTT
once,15,NA,TRBJ2-4,TRBV15,CATSRDRPPAGLPYF,TGTGCCACCAGCAGAGATCGCCCGCCAGCCGGTCTCCCGTACTTC
NA,17,NA,TRBJ2-2,TRBV5-6,CASSSLYQSRGTGELFF,TGTGCCAGCAGCTCCCTGTACCAATCTAGGGGCACCGGGGAGCTGTTTTTT
NA,13,TRBD2,TRBJ2-7,TRBV5-1,CASSLLAGYEQYF,TGCGCCAGCAGCTTACTAGCGGGGTACGAGCAGTACTTC
NA,15,NA,TRBJ1-4,TRBV7-9,CASSLGTATNEKLFF,TGTGCCAGCAGCTTAGGGACAGCAACTAATGAAAAACTGTTTTTT
NA,16,TRBD1,TRBJ2-7,TRBV15,CATSIMTGVPSYEQYF,TGTGCCACCAGCATCATGACAGGGGTTCCCTCCTACGAGCAGTACTTC
NA,14,NA,TRBJ1-1,TRBV7-9,CASSSDGINTEAFF,TGTGCCAGCAGCTCGGACGGCATAAACACTGAAGCTTTCTTT
NA,15,NA,TRBJ2-7,TRBV5-1,CASSLGGTGSYEQYF,TGCGCCAGCAGCTTGGGAGGGACCGGCTCCTACGAGCAGTACTTC
NA,15,NA,TRBJ2-1,TRBV5-1,CASSLGGESYNEQFF,TGCGCCAGCAGCTTGGGTGGCGAATCCTACAATGAGCAGTTCTTC
NA,14,NA,TRBJ2-5,TRBV18,CASSPRAGDETQYF,TGTGCCAGCTCCCCTCGAGCAGGGGATGAGACCCAGTACTTC
NA,15,TRBD1,TRBJ2-1,TRBV9,CASSFRDREYNEQFF,TGTGCCAGCAGCTTTCGGGACAGGGAATACAATGAGCAGTTCTTC
NA,14,NA,TRBJ2-3,TRBV28,CASSLRTSTDTQYF,TGTGCCAGCAGTCTTCGGACCAGCACAGATACGCAGTATTTT
NA,14,TRBD1,TRBJ1-4,TRBV28,CASSPGQGPEKLFF,TGTGCCAGCTCCCCGGGACAGGGGCCGGAAAAACTGTTTTTT